These 12 T cell receptor beta chains were sequenced from one sample in a study of shared clonotypes between healthy human individuals. This table comes from immunoSEQ multiplex PCR, and its TCRdb copy is limited to in-frame clones, with some not included. Of about 460,000 clones in the sample, roughly three quarters are singletons; the top ten hold 12%. The material sequenced was PBMCs. The receptors shown here come from a woman aged 40-49 years in good health. Some clones in this sample may be carry-over from other donors' samples.

This chain connects TRBV5-1 to TRBJ1-1; TRBD1 might be the D (5 bases). This CDR3 spans 15 amino acids. Germline V gene lookup returns CDR1 SGHRS and CDR2 YFSETQ. The V gene lost 3 bases and the J gene lost 2 bases, with 14 bases spanning the gap. CDR3 protein: CASSSGAGGNTEAFF. Here the CDR3 DNA reads TGCGCCAGCAGCTCCGGGGCAGGTGGTAACACTGAAGCTTTCTTT.

This chain joins TRBV18 and TRBJ2-3; a possible D gene is TRBD1 (6 bases). The V and J ends lost 3 bases and 6 bases respectively, with 19 bases between them. This CDR3 has 16 amino acids. The germline gives CDR1 KGHSH, CDR2 LQKENI. The CDR3 loop is CASSPNTGSVIDTQYF. The CDR3 bases are TGTGCCAGCTCACCGAACACAGGGTCTGTAATTGATACGCAGTATTTT.

The V gene is TRBV18, the J gene TRBJ1-5; 7 bases are a match to TRBD1. J was trimmed by 1 base and V by 1 base; bases with no gene match: 4. Germline CDR1 reads KGHSH; CDR2 reads LQKENI. CDR3 length: 16 amino acids. CDR3 coding DNA: TGTGCCAGCTCACCACAGACAGGGTTGAGCAATCAGCCCCAGCATTTT. Translated: CASSPQTGLSNQPQHF.

The genes are TRBV19 and TRBJ1-5; D possibly corresponds to TRBD1 (6 bases). The CDR3 consists of 15 residues. Trimming stripped 7 bases from V and 0 bases from J, with 13 bases between. Germline lookup yields CDR1 LNHDA and CDR2 SQIVND (reference sequence). The DNA for the CDR3 is TGTGCCAGTACATGGACAGTTAATAGCAATCAGCCCCAGCATTTT. Translated, it gives CASTWTVNSNQPQHF.

The chain combines TRBV6-1 with TRBJ1-1; D not certain. Trimming shortened V by 7 bases and J by 0 bases, and 15 bases separated the two germline ends. The CDR3 consists of 15 residues. The germline CDR1 and CDR2 sequences are MNHNS and SASEGT. DNA of the CDR3: TGTGCCAGCACCCCGGGCGTCAGCATGAACACTGAAGCTTTCTTT. Translation: CASTPGVSMNTEAFF.

The V call is TRBV25-1, the J call TRBJ2-7; no definite D call. CDR1 is MGHDK, CDR2 SYGVNS, per germline. CDR3 length equals 12 residues. The V end was cut by 3 bases, the J end by 1 base, with 4 bases between. The DNA of the CDR3 is TGTGCCAGCAGTGACCGGTCCTACGAGCAGTACTTC. Its protein is CASSDRSYEQYF.

This clone was recorded a few times. The V and J genes are TRBV28 and TRBJ2-5, with D tentatively TRBD1 (5 bases). V shed 8 bases and J shed 5 bases, with 12 bases lying between them. The CDR3 spans 12 residues. CDR1 is MDHEN and CDR2 is SYDVKM in the germline V gene. The chain's CDR3 is CASAGLGETQYF. The CDR3 DNA reads TGTGCCAGCGCAGGGCTCGGGGAGACCCAGTACTTC.

The chain is built from TRBV18 and TRBJ1-4; TRBD1 matches 8 bases. The CDR3 has 16 residues. V lost 5 bases and J lost 1; bases outside the gene matches: 6. Germline V gives CDR1 KGHSH, CDR2 LQKENI. The CDR3 DNA reads as TGTGCCAGCTCAGCAGACAGGGGATTAACTAATGAAAAACTGTTTTTT. Protein product: CASSADRGLTNEKLFF.

The V gene is TRBV2, the J gene TRBJ2-5, with 7 bases fitting TRBD2. Germline CDR1 is SNHLY and CDR2 is FYNNEI. Trimming at V came to 3 bases and at J to 3 bases, leaving 10 bases not matched to a gene. This CDR3 is built from 16 residues. The CDR3 sequence: CASSEGNLADKETQYF. In DNA form, the CDR3 reads TGTGCCAGCAGTGAGGGTAATCTAGCGGACAAAGAGACCCAGTACTTC.

The chain couples TRBV6-6 to TRBJ1-5; D unresolved. Germline V gene sequence: CDR1 MNHNY, CDR2 SVGAGI (reference sequence). V gave up 6 bases and J gave up 4 bases, with 16 bases separating them. CDR3 length: 15 amino acids. The CDR3 sequence is CASSLRPGTNQPQHF. CDR3 sequence (DNA): TGTGCCAGCAGCCTCAGGCCGGGAACTAATCAGCCCCAGCATTTT.

The sample holds a few counts of this clone. The CDR3 bases are TGCAGCGTTCAACAGGGGGCGAACACTGAAGCTTTCTTT. This gives the protein CSVQQGANTEAFF. The chain joins TRBV29-1 to TRBJ1-1; 9 nucleotides line up with TRBD1. Germline-derived CDR1 and CDR2 are SQVTM and ANQGSEA. Unmatched junction bases numbered 2, after V lost 5 bases and J lost 1 base. The CDR3 has 13 amino acids.

This clone was observed a handful of times. The chain has TRBV14 and TRBJ2-1; tentative D call: TRBD2 (6 bases). The germline gives CDR1 SGHDN, CDR2 FVKESK. Trimming shortened V by 3 bases and J by 1 base, and 16 bases separated the two germline ends. The CDR3 runs 17 residues. CDR3 in DNA: TGTGCCAGCAGCCATAGGATTAGGGCGGGATCCTACAATGAGCAGTTCTTC. Protein product: CASSHRIRAGSYNEQFF.